What follows is one TCR beta chain and its context. The sample originates from a study of Graves' ophthalmopathy and Graves' hyperthyroidism. Beta-chain TCR CDR3 regions were amplified from RNA transcripts. First-round RT-PCR with HTBI primers preceded a second-round multiplex PCR. TCRdb reanalysed the multiplex PCR reads using MiXCR and keeps one entry per CDR3 protein. The sample lists 350,000 to 400,000 distinct CDR3 sequences, approximately 20% occurring once. The CDR3 sequence is 15 residues long. CDR1 MNHEY and CDR2 SVGEGT come from the germline V gene. Trimming at V came to 8 bases and at J to 7 bases, leaving 6 bases not matched to a gene.

V gene TRBV6-2 or TRBV6-3 combines with J gene TRBJ2-2; 14 nucleotides align to TRBD2. The receptor was isolated from a woman between 18 and 29 years old with Graves' ophthalmopathy. Source material: peripheral blood. The CDR3 loop is CASFNGLAGGGELFF. The CDR3 DNA reads as TGTGCCAGCTTCAATGGACTAGCGGGAGGCGGGGAGCTGTTTTTT.